This T cell receptor (beta chain) derives from a study of blood T cells in healthy people across ages. On this clonotype: Its antigen is unknown.

The CDR3 covers 13 residues. From germline, CDR1 is SNHLY and CDR2 FYNNEI. Primers used in a second PCR of roughly 7 to 11 cycles were a sample-barcoded 5' primer and a J-beta primer mix. Tags on each cDNA molecule came from a template-switch adaptor with 12 random nucleotides. A single record per CDR3 protein comes from TCRdb applying MiXCR to the 5' RACE reads. The repertoire has about 800,000 distinct CDR3 sequences, 20% to 30% of them found once; the top ten carry around 3.6%. Findings and limits, study-wide: Naive T cell percentage showed a strong correlation with TCR beta diversity. In long-lived donors, naive CD4+ cell counts and diversity exceeded those of aged donors.

The data also belong to a second study, concerning T cells of mothers and their children.

The clonotype comes from a boy between 10 and 17 years old in good health. The sequenced sample consisted of blood. The chain is built from TRBV2 and TRBJ2-1; TRBD1 matches at 10 bases. TRBJ2-7 matches the DNA end more closely, so the J call is doubtful. This chain's CDR3 is CAINPGQGNEQYF. Here the CDR3 DNA reads TGTGCCATCAACCCGGGACAGGGGAACGAGCAGTACTTC.